These 24 T cell receptor beta chains originate from one sample sequenced in a study of T cell responses to AZD1222 COVID-19 vaccine. The protocol was immunoSEQ multiplex PCR, while the TCRdb copy is restricted to in-frame clones and leaves out a portion. The data contain tens of thousands of clones, around 88% of them singletons. Material: peripheral blood, obtained on day 0 of AZD1222 vaccination. The receptors originated from an adult in good health.

V is TRBV19 and J is TRBJ1-2; the D is unclear. V was pared by 7 bases and J by 0 bases, with 12 bases between. This CDR3 spans 14 amino acids. From germline, CDR1 is LNHDA and CDR2 SQIVND (reference sequence). The CDR3 DNA sequence: TGTGCCAGTATAGCCACGATAGCTAACTATGGCTACACCTTC. It codes for CASIATIANYGYTF.

This chain connects TRBV2 to TRBJ1-1; 7 bases match TRBD1. From germline, CDR1 is SNHLY and CDR2 FYNNEI. V was pared by 3 bases and J by 4 bases, with 11 bases of the junction left unmatched. There are 16 residues in the CDR3. The CDR3 loop reads CASSEGAGGFITEAFF. For the CDR3, the DNA is TGTGCCAGCAGTGAGGGAGCAGGGGGATTTATCACTGAAGCTTTCTTT.

The chain carries TRBV18 and TRBJ2-1; D may be TRBD1 (6 bases). The CDR3 is 15 residues long. Trimming cost V 2 bases and J 8 bases, with 16 bases left between them. Germline CDR1 reads KGHSH; CDR2 reads LQKENI. CDR3: CASSPFTGQVDEQFF. DNA of the CDR3: TGTGCCAGCTCACCATTTACAGGGCAAGTCGATGAGCAGTTCTTC.

This clone was counted a few times. This chain joins TRBV11-2 and TRBJ2-5; 7 bases agree with TRBD1. Germline V CDR1 and CDR2: SGHAT, FQNNGV. V gave up 0 bases and J gave up 4 bases; unmatched junction bases: 5. The CDR3 spans 15 residues. The CDR3 loop is CASSLDGTGAETQYF. In nucleotides, the CDR3 is TGTGCCAGCAGCTTAGATGGCACAGGGGCAGAGACCCAGTACTTC.

This clone was observed once. The chain is built from TRBV4-1 and TRBJ1-5; D call uncertain. The CDR3 is 15 residues long. Trimming shortened V by 3 bases and J by 2 bases, and 11 bases separated the two germline ends. Germline V gene lookup returns CDR1 MGHRA and CDR2 YSYEKL. The CDR3 reads CASSQSPGGNQPQHF. Here the CDR3 DNA reads TGCGCCAGCAGCCAGTCCCCGGGAGGCAATCAGCCCCAGCATTTT.

This rearrangement joins TRBV19 to TRBJ1-2; 7 nucleotides match TRBD1. This CDR3 spans 15 amino acids. Germline CDR1 reads LNHDA; CDR2 reads SQIVND (reference sequence). V shed 5 bases and J 6 bases; nucleotides not matched to a gene: 12. The CDR3 DNA reads as TGTGCCAGTAGTGCAAATGACAGGGTGGTCAATGGCTACACCTTC. Its translation: CASSANDRVVNGYTF. Combining the CDR3 with reference TRBV19 and TRBJ1-2 gives the whole variable domain DGGITQSPKYLFRKEGQNVTLSCEQNLNHDAMYWYRQDPGQGLRLIYYSQIVNDFQKGDIAEGYSVSREKKESFPLTVTSAQKNPTAFYLCASSANDRVVNGYTFGSGTRLTVV.

This clone was observed a single time. The chain carries TRBV28 and TRBJ2-5; 7 positions match TRBD1. The CDR3 runs to 14 residues. Germline CDR1 reads MDHEN; CDR2 reads SYDVKM. V lost 4 bases and J lost 5; bases outside the gene matches: 7. The CDR3 DNA follows: TGTGCCAGCAGTTCCCGCAGGGGGTCGGAGACCCAGTACTTC. The encoded protein is CASSSRRGSETQYF.

The J gene is TRBJ2-3, the V gene TRBV6-2 or TRBV6-3; TRBD2 matches 7 bases. Trimming at V came to 6 bases and at J to 6 bases, leaving 9 bases not matched to a gene. CDR3 length equals 14 residues. Germline lookup yields CDR1 MNHEY and CDR2 SVGEGT. This CDR3 reads CASSLRWGGDTQYF. The CDR3, as DNA: TGTGCCAGCAGCCTAAGGTGGGGGGGGGATACGCAGTATTTT.

The rearrangement joins TRBV29-1 to TRBJ1-2, with a tentative D call TRBD1 (6 bases). CDR3 length: 13 residues. Trimming took off 6 bases at V and 6 bases at J, with 17 bases between the two ends. Germline V gives CDR1 SQVTM, CDR2 ANQGSEA. CDR3 bases: TGCAGCGTCACTCCCCCAGGGGAGAATGGCTACACCTTC. This codes for CSVTPPGENGYTF.

A note on this clone: One end of the junction fails to match germline, which may point to a read error. The V gene is TRBV28, the J gene TRBJ1-6; TRBD1 matches at 7 bases. The germline CDR1 and CDR2 sequences are MDHEN and SYDVKM. There are 15 residues in the CDR3. Here the CDR3 reads CVSRATGMDNSPLHF. The CDR3 DNA sequence: TGTGTCAGCCGGGCGACAGGGATGGATAATTCACCCCTCCACTTT.

This sequence joins TRBV27 and TRBJ1-1, with TRBD1 matching over 8 bases. CDR1 and CDR2 (germline): MNHEY, SMNVEV (reference sequence). J was trimmed by 5 bases and V by 2 bases; bases with no gene match: 4. CDR3 size: 14 residues. CDR3 nucleotide sequence: TGTGCCAGCAGTTTAAACAGGGGGACGACTGAAGCTTTCTTT. This sequence encodes CASSLNRGTTEAFF.

The chain carries TRBV7-2 and TRBJ2-1, with D unresolved. Germline values: CDR1 SGHTA, CDR2 FQGNSA. This CDR3 contains 12 residues. V shed 2 bases and J shed 10 bases, with 9 bases lying between them. The CDR3 nucleotides read TGTGCCAGCAGCTTATCCACGAAGGAGCAGTTCTTC. Its translation is CASSLSTKEQFF. The full variable domain, rest sourced from reference TRBV7-2 and TRBJ2-1, is GAGVSQSPSNKVTEKGKDVELRCDPISGHTALYWYRQSLGQGLEFLIYFQGNSAPDKSGLPSDRFSAERTGGSVSTLTIQRTQQEDSAVYLCASSLSTKEQFFGPGTRLTVL.

The chain couples TRBV25-1 to TRBJ2-1; D may be TRBD1 or TRBD2 (5 bases each). V lost 2 bases and J lost 11, with 16 bases in between. This CDR3 comprises 14 residues. Germline-derived CDR1 and CDR2 are MGHDK and SYGVNS. CDR3 sequence: CASSELQEAPKQFF. The CDR3 DNA follows: TGTGCCAGCAGTGAACTACAGGAGGCCCCCAAGCAGTTCTTC.

V is TRBV28 and J is TRBJ1-5; no firm D call. V was trimmed by 1 base and J by 7 bases, leaving 2 bases between them. Germline lookup yields CDR1 MDHEN and CDR2 SYDVKM. The CDR3 covers 11 residues. CDR3 bases: TGTGCCAGCAGTTTATCGCAGCCCCAGCATTTT. This translates into CASSLSQPQHF.

V and J are TRBV28 and TRBJ1-5; TRBD1 matches at 10 bases. Germline loops: CDR1 MDHEN, CDR2 SYDVKM. This CDR3 is built from 16 residues. The trim removed 5 bases at V and 7 bases at J, leaving 11 bases unmatched. The chain's CDR3 is CASSLRQGAPGQPQHF. The CDR3 DNA reads as TGTGCCAGCAGTCTGCGACAGGGGGCCCCGGGGCAGCCCCAGCATTTT.

The rearrangement uses TRBV27 and TRBJ2-7; 9 positions match TRBD1. In germline, CDR1 is MNHEY, CDR2 SMNVEV (reference sequence). The CDR3 contains 15 residues. J gave up 4 bases and V 5 bases, and 9 bases lay outside the gene matches. The CDR3 region is CASSPSGTGRYEQYF. The CDR3 DNA follows: TGTGCCAGCAGTCCTTCCGGGACAGGGCGGTACGAGCAGTACTTC.

The chain joins TRBV9 to TRBJ1-2; D is undetermined. Germline CDR1 and CDR2: SGDLS and YYNGEE. Trimming took off 0 bases at V and 6 bases at J, with 15 bases between the two ends. The CDR3 extends over 15 amino acids. CDR3: CASSVEGFGSDGYTF. The CDR3 DNA is TGTGCCAGCAGCGTAGAAGGGTTTGGGTCTGATGGCTACACCTTC.

The CDR3 reads CASSLVDRGSGNTIYF. The CDR3, as DNA: TGTGCCAGCAGCTTAGTTGACAGGGGCTCTGGAAACACCATATATTTT. This chain joins TRBV7-8 and TRBJ1-3; 8 bases line up with TRBD1. V lost 1 base, J lost 0 bases, and 2 bases stayed unmatched. The CDR3 sequence is 16 residues long. Per germline, CDR1 SGHVS and CDR2 FQNEAQ. The variable domain in full, with the rest retrieved from reference TRBV7-8 and TRBJ1-3, is GAGVSQSPRYKVAKRGQDVALRCDPISGHVSLFWYQQALGQGPEFLTYFQNEAQLDKSGLPSDRFFAERPEGSVSTLKIQRTQQEDSAVYLCASSLVDRGSGNTIYFGEGSWLTVV.

This clone was detected once. The chain combines TRBV19 with TRBJ1-1; D might be TRBD1 (5 bases). The length of the CDR3 is 14 residues. Germline V CDR1 and CDR2: LNHDA, SQIVND (reference sequence). The V end was cut by 6 bases, the J end by 1 base, with 12 bases between. CDR3 in DNA: TGTGCCAGTAGGCCGGGACTGACGAACACTGAAGCTTTCTTT. This sequence encodes CASRPGLTNTEAFF.

V usage is TRBV27 and J usage is TRBJ2-2; 7 positions match TRBD1. Germline trimming cut 6 bases from V and 2 bases from J; bases unmatched to any gene: 6. The V gene's germline CDR1 is MNHEY and CDR2 SMNVEV (reference sequence). This CDR3 has 15 residues. Written as DNA, the CDR3 is TGTGCCAGCAGGAAAGGGGGCCTAAACACCGGGGAGCTGTTTTTT. Its protein product is CASRKGGLNTGELFF.

The DNA of the CDR3 is TGTGCCAGCAGTGAAAGGCAGGGCACAGATACGCAGTATTTT. This sequence encodes CASSERQGTDTQYF. This chain uses TRBV27 with TRBJ2-3; D gene unclear. The germline V and J ends were trimmed by 5 bases and 1 base, with 10 bases remaining between them. In germline, CDR1 is MNHEY, CDR2 SMNVEV (reference sequence). This CDR3 contains 14 residues.

The genes are TRBV28 and TRBJ2-7; 9 bases are shared with TRBD2. The CDR3 totals 16 residues. Looked up from germline, CDR1 is MDHEN and CDR2 is SYDVKM. V dropped 5 bases and J dropped 2; count of bases not matched to a gene: 10. In DNA, the CDR3 is TGTGCCAGCAGTACCCAGCCGGGACTAGCCCCCTACGAGCAGTACTTC. The encoded protein is CASSTQPGLAPYEQYF.

This clone was recorded only once. The CDR3 bases are TGTGCCAGCAGAGAAGAACTAGCGGGAGCAGAGGAGACCCAGTACTTC. Translated: CASREELAGAEETQYF. The rearrangement joins TRBV5-4 to TRBJ2-5; 11 bases map to TRBD2. Germline assignment: CDR1 SGHNT and CDR2 YYREEE (reference sequence). Trimming at V came to 5 bases and at J to 5 bases, leaving 11 bases not matched to a gene. The CDR3 is 16 amino acids.

Only one count was recorded for this clone. The chain carries TRBV7-8 and TRBJ1-4, with 10 bases fitting TRBD1. Germline loops: CDR1 SGHVS, CDR2 FQNEAQ. This CDR3 is built from 14 residues. V gave up 5 bases and J gave up 8 bases; unmatched junction bases: 5. The CDR3 coding sequence is TGTGCCAGCAGCGTCGGACAGGGGGACGAAAAACTGTTTTTT. As protein: CASSVGQGDEKLFF.